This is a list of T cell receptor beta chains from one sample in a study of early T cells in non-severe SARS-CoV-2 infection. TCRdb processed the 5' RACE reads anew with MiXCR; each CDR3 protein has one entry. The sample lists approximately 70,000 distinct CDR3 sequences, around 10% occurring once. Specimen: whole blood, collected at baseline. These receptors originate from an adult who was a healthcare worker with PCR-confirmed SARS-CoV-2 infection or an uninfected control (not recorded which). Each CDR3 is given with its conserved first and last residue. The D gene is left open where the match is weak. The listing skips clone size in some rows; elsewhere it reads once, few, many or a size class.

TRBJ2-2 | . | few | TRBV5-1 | TGCGCCAGCAGCTTGGATGGACCCCCCGGGGAGCTGTTTTTT | CASSLDGPPGELFF
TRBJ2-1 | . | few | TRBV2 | TGTGCCAGCACCGGACGGCCACCCTACAATGAGCAGTTCTTC | CASTGRPPYNEQFF
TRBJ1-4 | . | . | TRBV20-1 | TGCAGTGCCGTCAGGGACATGAATGAAAAACTGTTTTTT | CSAVRDMNEKLFF
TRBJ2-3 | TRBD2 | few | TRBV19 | TGTGCCAGTAGTATGACTAGCGGGGCGGATACGCAGTATTTT | CASSMTSGADTQYF
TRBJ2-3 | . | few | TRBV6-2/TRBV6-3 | TGTGCCAGCAGTTTACCGGACAGTACAGATACGCAGTATTTT | CASSLPDSTDTQYF
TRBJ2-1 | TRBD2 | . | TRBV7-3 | TGTGCCAGCAGCTGGGGGACTAGCGGGGATGTGCAGTTCTTC | CASSWGTSGDVQFF
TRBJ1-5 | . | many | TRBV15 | TGTGCCACCAGCAGAGATACGGGTGGTCAGCCCCAGCATTTT | CATSRDTGGQPQHF
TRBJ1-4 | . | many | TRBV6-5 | TGTGCCAGCAGTTCCCACTCCGGCCATGGAAAACTGTTTTTT | CASSSHSGHGKLFF
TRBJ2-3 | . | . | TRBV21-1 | TGTGCCAGCAGCAAAGGGGGGACAGGGATCCGCCGAGATACGCAGTATTTT | CASSKGGTGIRRDTQYF
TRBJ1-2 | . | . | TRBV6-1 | TGTGCCAGCAGTGTAGTCCAGGGATCGGGCTATGGCTACACCTTC | CASSVVQGSGYGYTF
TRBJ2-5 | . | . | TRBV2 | TGTGCCAGCAGTCCCCAGGGGTACCAAGAGACCCAGTACTTC | CASSPQGYQETQYF
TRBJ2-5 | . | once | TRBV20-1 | TGCAGTGCTAGGGGGTGGACTTCTCAAGAGACCCAGTACTTC | CSARGWTSQETQYF
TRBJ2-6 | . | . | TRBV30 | TGTGCCTGGAGTACGGAATTGATCTCTGGGGCCAACGTCCTGACTTTC | CAWSTELISGANVLTF
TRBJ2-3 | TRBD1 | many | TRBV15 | TGTGCCACCAGCAGACAGACAGGGAGTGCAGATACGCAGTATTTT | CATSRQTGSADTQYF
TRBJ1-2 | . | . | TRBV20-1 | TGCAGTGCTAGAGATCCACAGACGATAGACTATGGCTACACCTTC | CSARDPQTIDYGYTF
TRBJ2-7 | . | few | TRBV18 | TGTGCCAGCTCACCACCACACAGTCCCTACGAGCAGTACTTC | CASSPPHSPYEQYF
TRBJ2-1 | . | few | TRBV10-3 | TGTGCCATCAGCCCGACAGGATACAATGAGCAGTTCTTC | CAISPTGYNEQFF
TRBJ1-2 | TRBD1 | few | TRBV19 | TGTGCCAGTGCTCCTTTAGAGGGGGCGCGAATCTATGGCTACACCTTC | CASAPLEGARIYGYTF
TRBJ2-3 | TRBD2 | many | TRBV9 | TGTGCCAGCAACCCTAACGGAGCGGGGCGCACAGATACGCAGTATTTT | CASNPNGAGRTDTQYF
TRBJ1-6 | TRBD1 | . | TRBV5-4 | TGTGCCAGCAGCTCCCGACAGGGGGAAGGTTCACCCCTCCACTTT | CASSSRQGEGSPLHF
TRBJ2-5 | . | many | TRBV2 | TGTGCCAGCAGGCTCCTTAGGGCGGAACAAGAGACCCAGTACTTC | CASRLLRAEQETQYF
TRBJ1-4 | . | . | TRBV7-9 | TGTGCCAGCAGCCTAAGACTTGAGGAAAAACTGTTTTTT | CASSLRLEEKLFF
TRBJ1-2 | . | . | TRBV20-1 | TGCAGTGCTAGAGACCCTTCAGGCGACTATGGCTACACCTTC | CSARDPSGDYGYTF
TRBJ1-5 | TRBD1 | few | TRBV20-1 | TGCAGTGCTAGAGAGCCGGGACAGGCTCCGAATAGCAATCAGCCCCAGCATTTT | CSAREPGQAPNSNQPQHF
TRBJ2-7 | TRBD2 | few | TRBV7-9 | TGTGCCAGCAGTACCTCCAGACTAGCGGGGGGCAAAAGCTCCTACGAGCAGTACTTC | CASSTSRLAGGKSSYEQYF
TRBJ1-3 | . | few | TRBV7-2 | TGTGCCAGCAGCCCTGGACAGGGAAACACCATATATTTT | CASSPGQGNTIYF
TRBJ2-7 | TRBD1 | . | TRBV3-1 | TGTGCCAGCAGCCCCCGGACAGGGGGCGGCGAGCAGTACTTC | CASSPRTGGGEQYF
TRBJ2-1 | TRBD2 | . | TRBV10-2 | TGCGCCACCAGGACTAGCGGGGGGTACAATGAGCAGTTCTTC | CATRTSGGYNEQFF
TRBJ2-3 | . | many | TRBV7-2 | TGTGCCAGCAGCAGGGACTCAACCAGCGCTGATACGCAGTATTTT | CASSRDSTSADTQYF
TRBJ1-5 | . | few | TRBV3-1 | TGTGCCAGCAGCCCCACTCCCGCCGGCAATCAGCCCCAGCATTTT | CASSPTPAGNQPQHF
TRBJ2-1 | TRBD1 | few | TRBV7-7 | TGTGCTAGCAGCCCGGACAGGGACAATGAGCAGTTCTTC | CASSPDRDNEQFF
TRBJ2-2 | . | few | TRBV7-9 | TGTGCCAGCAGCCCGACAAGAGCGAACACCGGGGAGCTGTTTTTT | CASSPTRANTGELFF
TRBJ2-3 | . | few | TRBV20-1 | TGCAGTGCTCCTATCGGAATAGCGGCCTTTAGCACAGATACGCAGTATTTT | CSAPIGIAAFSTDTQYF
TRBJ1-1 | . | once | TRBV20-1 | TGCAGTGCTTGTTGGGGAGTTCCTAGTAAAGCTTTCTTT | CSACWGVPSKAFF
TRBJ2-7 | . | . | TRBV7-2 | TGTGCCAGCAGCTTGGGCGGGCGGGCCGTCATCTACGAGCAGTACTTC | CASSLGGRAVIYEQYF
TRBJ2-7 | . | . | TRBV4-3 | TGCGCCAGCAGCCAAGATTGGGGCTCCTACGAGCAGTACTTC | CASSQDWGSYEQYF
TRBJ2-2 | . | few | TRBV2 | TGTGCCAGCAGGACAGGAGAATTCACCGGGGAGCTGTTTTTT | CASRTGEFTGELFF
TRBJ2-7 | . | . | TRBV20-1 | TGCAGTGCCAGAAAAGACGATTCCTACCACCCCCACTTC | CSARKDDSYHPHF
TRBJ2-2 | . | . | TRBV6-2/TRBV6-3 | TGTGCCAGCAGTTACTTAGACAGCGCGAACACCGGGGAGCTGTTTTTT | CASSYLDSANTGELFF
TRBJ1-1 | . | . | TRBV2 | TGTGCCAGCAGTGCTAGAACAGATCCACTGGTGGCTTTCTTT | CASSARTDPLVAFF
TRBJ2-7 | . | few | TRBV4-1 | TGCGCCAGCAGCCAAGATCTTGGGGCAGCACACAACTTC | CASSQDLGAAHNF
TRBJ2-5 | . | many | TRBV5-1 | TGCGCCAGCAGCTTGGGCCAAGAGACCCAGTACTTC | CASSLGQETQYF
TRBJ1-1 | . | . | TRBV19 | TGTGCCACGCTCCCGTCCCCCGTGGGGACTGAAGCTTTCTTT | CATLPSPVGTEAFF
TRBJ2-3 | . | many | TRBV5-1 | TGCGCCAGCAGCTTGGGTAACCAGGGTCCAGATACGCAGTATTTT | CASSLGNQGPDTQYF
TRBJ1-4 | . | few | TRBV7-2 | TGTGCCAGCAGAGGGAGGGACGGGAATGAAAAACTGTTTTTT | CASRGRDGNEKLFF
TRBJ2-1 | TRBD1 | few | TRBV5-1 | TGCGCCAGCAGCTTGGAAGGACAGGCCTTTAATGAGCAGTTCTTC | CASSLEGQAFNEQFF
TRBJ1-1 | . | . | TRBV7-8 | TGTGCCAGCAGCCCCACGAGGAACACTGAAGCTTTCTTT | CASSPTRNTEAFF
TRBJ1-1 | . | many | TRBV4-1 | TGCGCCAGCAGCCAAGACCCCGTTATGAACACTGAAGCTTTCTTT | CASSQDPVMNTEAFF
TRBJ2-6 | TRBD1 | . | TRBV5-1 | TGCGCCAGCAGTCGTGTGGGACAGCATTCTGGGGCCAACGTCCTGACTTTC | CASSRVGQHSGANVLTF
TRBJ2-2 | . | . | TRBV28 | TGTGCCAGCAGTTACCTACCGACTAGACGAGGGAACACCGGGGAGCTGTTTTTT | CASSYLPTRRGNTGELFF
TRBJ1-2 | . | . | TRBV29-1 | TGCAGCGCAGAGCGCAACTATGGCTACACCTTC | CSAERNYGYTF
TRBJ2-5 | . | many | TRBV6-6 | TGTGCCAGCAGCCTCGGGCGTCAAGAGACCCAGTACTTC | CASSLGRQETQYF
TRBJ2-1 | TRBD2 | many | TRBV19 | TGTGCCAGTAGCCTACAGACGGGGGGTACCACCTACAATGAGCAGTTCTTC | CASSLQTGGTTYNEQFF
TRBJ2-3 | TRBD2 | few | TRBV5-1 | TGCGCCAGCAGCTTGGATCTGGCGGGGGGGCCGACAGATACGCAGTATTTT | CASSLDLAGGPTDTQYF
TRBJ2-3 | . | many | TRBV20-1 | TGCAGTGCTCCAAGAAACACGCGGGATACGCAGTATTTT | CSAPRNTRDTQYF
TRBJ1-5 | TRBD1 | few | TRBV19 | TGTGCCAGTATCGACCGGGACAGGACCCGCAATCAGCCCCAGCATTTT | CASIDRDRTRNQPQHF
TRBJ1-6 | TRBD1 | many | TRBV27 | TGTGCCAGCAGAACCCGGACAGGAGTCTATAATTCACCCCTCCACTTT | CASRTRTGVYNSPLHF
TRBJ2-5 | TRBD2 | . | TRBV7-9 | TGTGCCAGCAGCTTAGAGGCGGGAGGTTGGGCAGAGACCCAGTACTTC | CASSLEAGGWAETQYF
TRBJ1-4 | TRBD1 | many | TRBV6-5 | TGTGCCAGCAGTCAGGGGGGAAAACTGTTTTTT | CASSQGGKLFF
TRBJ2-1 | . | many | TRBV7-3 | TGTGCCAGCAGCCGGTTCGGCCAGAGCTCCTACAATGAGCAGTTCTTC | CASSRFGQSSYNEQFF